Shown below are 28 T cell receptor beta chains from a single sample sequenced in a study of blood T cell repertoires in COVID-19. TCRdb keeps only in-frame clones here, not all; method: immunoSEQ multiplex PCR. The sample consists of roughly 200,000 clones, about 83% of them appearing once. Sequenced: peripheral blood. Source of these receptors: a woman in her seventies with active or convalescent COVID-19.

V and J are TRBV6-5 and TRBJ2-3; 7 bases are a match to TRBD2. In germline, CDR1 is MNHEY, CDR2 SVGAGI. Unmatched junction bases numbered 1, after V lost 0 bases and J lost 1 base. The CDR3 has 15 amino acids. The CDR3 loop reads CASSYSTSRTDTQYF. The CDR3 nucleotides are TGTGCCAGCAGTTACTCGACTAGCCGCACAGATACGCAGTATTTT.

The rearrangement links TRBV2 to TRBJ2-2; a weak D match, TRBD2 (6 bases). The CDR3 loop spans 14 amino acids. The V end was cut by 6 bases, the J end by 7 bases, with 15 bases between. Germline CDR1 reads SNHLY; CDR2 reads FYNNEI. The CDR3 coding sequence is TGTGCCAGCAGGGGTCTAGCGCGGAGCGGGGAGCTGTTTTTT. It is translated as CASRGLARSGELFF.

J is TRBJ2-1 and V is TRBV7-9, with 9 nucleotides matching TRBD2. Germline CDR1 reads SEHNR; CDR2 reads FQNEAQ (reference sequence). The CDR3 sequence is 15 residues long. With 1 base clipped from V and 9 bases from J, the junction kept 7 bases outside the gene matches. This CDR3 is CASSLVVAGDGEQFF. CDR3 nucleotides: TGTGCCAGCAGCTTAGTGGTAGCGGGAGATGGTGAGCAGTTCTTC.

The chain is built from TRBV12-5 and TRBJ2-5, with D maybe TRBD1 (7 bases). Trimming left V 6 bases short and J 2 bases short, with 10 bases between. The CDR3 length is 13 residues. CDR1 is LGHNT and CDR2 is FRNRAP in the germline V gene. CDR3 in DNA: TGTGCTAGTGGGCGGGACAGTCAAGAGACCCAGTACTTC. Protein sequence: CASGRDSQETQYF. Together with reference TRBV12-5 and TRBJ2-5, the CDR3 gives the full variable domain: DARVTQTPRHKVTEMGQEVTMRCQPILGHNTVFWYRQTMMQGLELLAYFRNRAPLDDSGMPKDRFSAEMPDATLATLKIQPSEPRDSAVYFCASGRDSQETQYFGPGTRLLVL.

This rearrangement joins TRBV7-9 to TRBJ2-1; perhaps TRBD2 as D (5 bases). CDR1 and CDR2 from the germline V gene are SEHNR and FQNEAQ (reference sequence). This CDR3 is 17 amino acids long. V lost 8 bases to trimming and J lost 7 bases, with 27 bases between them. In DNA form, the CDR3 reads TGTGCCAGCTCCATTTTAGCCGGGGTCCGAGGAAGAAATGAGCAGTTCTTC. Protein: CASSILAGVRGRNEQFF.

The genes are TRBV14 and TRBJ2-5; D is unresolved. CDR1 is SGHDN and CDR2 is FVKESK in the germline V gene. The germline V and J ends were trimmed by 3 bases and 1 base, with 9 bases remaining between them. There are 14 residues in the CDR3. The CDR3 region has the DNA TGTGCCAGCAGCCATGTAGCAGTCCAAGAGACCCAGTACTTC. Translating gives CASSHVAVQETQYF.

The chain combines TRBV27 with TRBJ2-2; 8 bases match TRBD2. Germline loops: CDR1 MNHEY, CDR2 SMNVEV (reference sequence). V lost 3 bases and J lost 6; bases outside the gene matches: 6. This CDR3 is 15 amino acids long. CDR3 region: CASSLEGLVPGELFF. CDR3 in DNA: TGTGCCAGCAGTTTGGAGGGACTAGTCCCCGGGGAGCTGTTTTTT.

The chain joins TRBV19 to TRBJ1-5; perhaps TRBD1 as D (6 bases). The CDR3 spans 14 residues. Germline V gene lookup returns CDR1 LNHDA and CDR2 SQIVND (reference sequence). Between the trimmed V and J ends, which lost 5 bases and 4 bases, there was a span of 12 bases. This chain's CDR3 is CASSLQGGNQPQHF. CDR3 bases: TGTGCCAGTAGTTTACAGGGCGGAAATCAGCCCCAGCATTTT.

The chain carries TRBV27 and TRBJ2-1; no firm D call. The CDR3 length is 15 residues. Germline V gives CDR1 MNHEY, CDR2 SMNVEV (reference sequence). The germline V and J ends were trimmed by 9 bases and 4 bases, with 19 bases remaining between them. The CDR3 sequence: CASRPRLTRYNEQFF. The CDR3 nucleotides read TGTGCCAGTAGACCCCGATTAACGAGGTACAATGAGCAGTTCTTC.

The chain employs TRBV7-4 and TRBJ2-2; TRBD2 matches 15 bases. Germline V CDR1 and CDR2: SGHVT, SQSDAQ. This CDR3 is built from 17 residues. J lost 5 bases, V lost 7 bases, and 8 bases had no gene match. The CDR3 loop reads CASKGLAGGPKTGELFF. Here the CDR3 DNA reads TGTGCCAGCAAAGGACTAGCGGGAGGGCCTAAAACCGGGGAGCTGTTTTTT. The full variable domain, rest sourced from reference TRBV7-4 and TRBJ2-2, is GAGVSQSPRYKVAKRGRDVALRCDSISGHVTLYWYRQTLGQGSEVLTYSQSDAQRDKSGRPSGRFSAERPERSVSTLKIQRTEQGDSAVYLCASKGLAGGPKTGELFFGEGSRLTVL.

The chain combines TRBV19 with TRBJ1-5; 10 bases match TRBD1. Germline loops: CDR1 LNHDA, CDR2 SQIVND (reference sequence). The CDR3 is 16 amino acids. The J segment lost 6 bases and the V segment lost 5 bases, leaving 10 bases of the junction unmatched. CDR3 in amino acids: CASSRQGARLGQPQHF. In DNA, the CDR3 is TGTGCCAGTAGTCGACAGGGGGCGAGGCTCGGTCAGCCCCAGCATTTT.

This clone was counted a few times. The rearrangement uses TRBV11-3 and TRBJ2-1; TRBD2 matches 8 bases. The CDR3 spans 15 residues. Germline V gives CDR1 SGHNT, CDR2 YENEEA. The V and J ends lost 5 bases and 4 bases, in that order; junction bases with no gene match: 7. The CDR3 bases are TGTGCCAGCAGCATTAGCGGGGAGGCTTACAATGAGCAGTTCTTC. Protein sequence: CASSISGEAYNEQFF.

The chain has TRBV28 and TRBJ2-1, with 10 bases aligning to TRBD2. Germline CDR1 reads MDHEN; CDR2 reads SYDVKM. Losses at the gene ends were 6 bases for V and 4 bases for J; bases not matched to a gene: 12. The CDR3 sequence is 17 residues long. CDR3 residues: CASRVISGTSEYNEQFF. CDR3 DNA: TGTGCCAGCAGGGTGATTTCCGGGACTAGCGAGTACAATGAGCAGTTCTTC. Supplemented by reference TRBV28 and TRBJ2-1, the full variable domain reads DVKVTQSSRYLVKRTGEKVFLECVQDMDHENMFWYRQDPGLGLRLIYFSYDVKMKEKGDIPEGYSVSREKKERFSLILESASTNQTSMYLCASRVISGTSEYNEQFFGPGTRLTVL.

This CDR3 reads CASRYGRSPGNTIYF. CDR3 coding DNA: TGTGCCAGCAGGTACGGGAGGTCCCCTGGAAACACCATATATTTT. V and J are TRBV28 and TRBJ1-3, with no clear D. The CDR3 loop spans 15 amino acids. Trimming left V 6 bases short and J 2 bases short, with 14 bases between. Germline assignment: CDR1 MDHEN and CDR2 SYDVKM.

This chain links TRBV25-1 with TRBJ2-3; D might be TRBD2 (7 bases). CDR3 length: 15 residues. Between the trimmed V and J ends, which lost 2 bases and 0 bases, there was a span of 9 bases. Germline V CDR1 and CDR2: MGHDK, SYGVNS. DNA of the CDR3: TGTGCCAGCAGTGAACCGGGGGGCAGCACAGATACGCAGTATTTT. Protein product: CASSEPGGSTDTQYF.

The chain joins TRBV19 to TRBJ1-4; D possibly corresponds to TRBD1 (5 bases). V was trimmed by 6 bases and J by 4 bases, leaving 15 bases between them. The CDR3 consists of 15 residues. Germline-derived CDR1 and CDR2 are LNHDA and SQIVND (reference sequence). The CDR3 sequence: CASSNVWGLNEKLFF. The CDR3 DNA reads TGTGCCAGTAGCAACGTCTGGGGCCTTAATGAAAAACTGTTTTTT.

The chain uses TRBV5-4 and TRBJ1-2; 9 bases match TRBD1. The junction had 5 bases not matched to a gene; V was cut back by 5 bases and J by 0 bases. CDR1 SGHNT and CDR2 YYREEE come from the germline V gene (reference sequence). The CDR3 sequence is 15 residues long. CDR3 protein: CASRNTGGANYGYTF. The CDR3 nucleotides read TGTGCCAGCAGAAACACAGGGGGCGCTAACTATGGCTACACCTTC.

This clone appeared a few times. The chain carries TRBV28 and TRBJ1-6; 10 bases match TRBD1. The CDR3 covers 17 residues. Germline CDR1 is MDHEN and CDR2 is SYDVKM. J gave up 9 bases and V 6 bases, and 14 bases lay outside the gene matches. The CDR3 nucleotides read TGTGCCAGCAGCCGTCTGCCGGGACAGGGGAGAGGTTCACCCCTCCACTTT. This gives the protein CASSRLPGQGRGSPLHF. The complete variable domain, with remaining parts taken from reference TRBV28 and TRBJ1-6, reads DVKVTQSSRYLVKRTGEKVFLECVQDMDHENMFWYRQDPGLGLRLIYFSYDVKMKEKGDIPEGYSVSREKKERFSLILESASTNQTSMYLCASSRLPGQGRGSPLHFGNGTRLTVT.

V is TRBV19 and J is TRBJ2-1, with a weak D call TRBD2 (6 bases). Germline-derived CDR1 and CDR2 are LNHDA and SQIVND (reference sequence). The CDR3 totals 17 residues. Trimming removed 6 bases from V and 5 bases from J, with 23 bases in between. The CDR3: CASSSLSTRLNNNEQFF. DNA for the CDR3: TGTGCCAGTAGCTCCCTATCGACTAGACTAAACAACAATGAGCAGTTCTTC.

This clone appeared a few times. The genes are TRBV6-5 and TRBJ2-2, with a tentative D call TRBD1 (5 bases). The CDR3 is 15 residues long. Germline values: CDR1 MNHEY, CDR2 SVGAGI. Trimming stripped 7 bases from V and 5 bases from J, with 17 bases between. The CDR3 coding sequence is TGTGCCAGCAAGACACCGACAGTCAGTACCGGGGAGCTGTTTTTT. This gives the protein CASKTPTVSTGELFF.

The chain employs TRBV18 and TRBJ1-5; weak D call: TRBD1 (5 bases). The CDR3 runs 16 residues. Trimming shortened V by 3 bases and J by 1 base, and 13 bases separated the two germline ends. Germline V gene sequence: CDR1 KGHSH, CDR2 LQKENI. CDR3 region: CASSPRAMASNQPQHF. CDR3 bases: TGTGCCAGCTCACCCAGGGCAATGGCGAGCAATCAGCCCCAGCATTTT.

The CDR3 nucleotides are TGTGCCAGCAGCCTCACGGGACAGACAAATGAAAAACTGTTTTTT. As protein: CASSLTGQTNEKLFF. J is TRBJ1-4 and V is TRBV5-4; 7 nucleotides match TRBD1. Per germline, CDR1 SGHNT and CDR2 YYREEE (reference sequence). This CDR3 region has 15 residues. Trimming removed 4 bases from V and 5 bases from J; junction bases left unmatched: 8.

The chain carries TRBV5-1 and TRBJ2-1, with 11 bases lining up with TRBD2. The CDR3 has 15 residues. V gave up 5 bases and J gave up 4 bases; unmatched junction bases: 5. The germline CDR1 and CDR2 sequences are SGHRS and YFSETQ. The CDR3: CASRTGTSGYNEQFF. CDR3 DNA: TGCGCCAGCAGAACTGGGACTAGCGGTTACAATGAGCAGTTCTTC.

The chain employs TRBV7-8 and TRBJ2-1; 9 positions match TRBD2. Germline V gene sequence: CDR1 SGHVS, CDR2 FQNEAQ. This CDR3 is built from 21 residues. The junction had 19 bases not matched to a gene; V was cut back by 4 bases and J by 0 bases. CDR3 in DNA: TGTGCCAGCAGCTCTCAGGGTTGGGTGCGACTAGCGGACAACTCCTACAATGAGCAGTTCTTC. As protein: CASSSQGWVRLADNSYNEQFF.

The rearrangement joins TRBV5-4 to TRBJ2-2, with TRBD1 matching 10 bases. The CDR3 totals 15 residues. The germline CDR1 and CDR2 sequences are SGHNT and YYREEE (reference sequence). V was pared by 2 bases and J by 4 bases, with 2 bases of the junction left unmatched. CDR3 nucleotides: TGTGCCAGCAGCTTAGGACAGGGGGTCACCGGGGAGCTGTTTTTT. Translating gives CASSLGQGVTGELFF.

The CDR3 is CASSLALAETGELFF. The CDR3 nucleotides are TGTGCCAGCAGCTTAGCCCTAGCGGAGACCGGGGAGCTGTTTTTT. The chain is built from TRBV11-2 and TRBJ2-2; 7 positions agree with TRBD2. Germline V CDR1 and CDR2: SGHAT, FQNNGV. Trimming at V came to 1 base and at J to 5 bases, leaving 4 bases not matched to a gene. CDR3 length: 15 amino acids.

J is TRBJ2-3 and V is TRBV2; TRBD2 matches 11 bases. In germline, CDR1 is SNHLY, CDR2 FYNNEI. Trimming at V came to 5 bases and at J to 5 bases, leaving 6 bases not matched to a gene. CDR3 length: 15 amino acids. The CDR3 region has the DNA TGTGCCAGCAGTAGTACTAGCGGGAGACGAGATACGCAGTATTTT. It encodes CASSSTSGRRDTQYF.

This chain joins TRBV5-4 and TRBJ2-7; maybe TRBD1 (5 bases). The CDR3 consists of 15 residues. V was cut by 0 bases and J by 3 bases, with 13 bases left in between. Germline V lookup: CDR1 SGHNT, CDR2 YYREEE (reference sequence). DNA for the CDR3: TGTGCCAGCAGCTTGGGTACAGGCGAATTCTACGAGCAGTACTTC. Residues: CASSLGTGEFYEQYF.